This TCR beta chain was retrieved from a study of cytomegalovirus exposure and HLA in healthy donors. Study-wide findings and caveats: For TCR beta chains, V- and J-gene trimming was later linked to a missense DCLRE1C variant. An apparent linkage of common viral pathogens to several of the most significant clusters emerged in a later analysis.

Primers included in the PCR were 60 Vbeta and 13 Jbeta primers. Profiled with immunoSEQ multiplex PCR; TCRdb holds only in-frame clones, not every one. Of tens of thousands of clones listed, roughly 63% are singletons. As for this clone: Its antigen is unidentified.

Germline CDR1 MNHEY, CDR2 SVGAGI. The length of the CDR3 is 12 residues. Trimming at V came to 6 bases and at J to 7 bases, leaving 4 bases not matched to a gene. The receptor was isolated from a woman aged 25-40 years in good health and CMV-seronegative. The sample was PBMCs. The V gene is TRBV6-5, the J gene TRBJ1-1; TRBD1 matches 8 bases. CDR3 loop: CASRHDRGEAFF. The DNA of the CDR3 is TGTGCCAGCAGACACGACAGGGGTGAAGCTTTCTTT.